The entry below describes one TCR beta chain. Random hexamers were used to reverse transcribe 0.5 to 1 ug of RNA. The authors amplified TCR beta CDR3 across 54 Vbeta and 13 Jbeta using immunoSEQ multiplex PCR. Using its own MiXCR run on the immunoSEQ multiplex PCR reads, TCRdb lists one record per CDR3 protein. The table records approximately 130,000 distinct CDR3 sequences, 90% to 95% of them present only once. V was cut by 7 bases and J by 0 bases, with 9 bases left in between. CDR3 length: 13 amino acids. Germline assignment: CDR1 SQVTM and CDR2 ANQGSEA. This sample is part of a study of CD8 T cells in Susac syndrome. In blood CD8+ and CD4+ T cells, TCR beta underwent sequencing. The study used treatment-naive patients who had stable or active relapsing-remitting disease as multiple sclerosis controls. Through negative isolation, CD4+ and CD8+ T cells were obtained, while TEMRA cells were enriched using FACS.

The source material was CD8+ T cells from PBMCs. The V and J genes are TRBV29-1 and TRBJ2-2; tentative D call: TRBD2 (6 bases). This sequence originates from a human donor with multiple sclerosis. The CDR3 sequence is CSAQRANTGELFF. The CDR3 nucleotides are TGCAGCGCGCAGCGGGCGAACACCGGGGAGCTGTTTTTT.